What follows describes a single T cell receptor beta chain. This sample also contains other DNA sequences that code for the same CDR3. The CDR3 totals 15 residues. Looked up from germline, CDR1 is SGHVS and CDR2 is FQNEAQ. Trimming removed 4 bases from V and 2 bases from J; junction bases left unmatched: 6. PCR employed 60 Vbeta and 13 Jbeta primers. Data came from immunoSEQ multiplex PCR; TCRdb stores just in-frame clones and leaves some out. The repertoire has 200,000 or so clones, about 84% of them found once; the top ten carry 3% to 4%. This record belongs to a study of cytomegalovirus exposure and HLA in healthy donors. Study details: From approximately 170 million T cells, an earlier analysis saw roughly 120 million unique TCR beta sequences.

The receptor comes from a man aged 45-60 years in good health and CMV-seronegative. The rearrangement links TRBV7-8 to TRBJ2-7; 9 bases match TRBD1. Material: PBMCs. This CDR3 is CASSSPGQGTYEQYF. The CDR3 nucleotides are TGTGCCAGCAGCTCCCCGGGACAGGGAACCTACGAGCAGTACTTC.